This T cell receptor (beta chain) was identified in a study of OX40 agonist ivuxolimab in advanced cancers. This clone is termed medium-sized. As yet, its antigen is unknown. The sample contains more than one DNA sequence encoding this CDR3. Study results and caveats: Clonal expansion by week 6 occurred in CD4+ and CD8+ blood T cells (at 0.1 to 3.0 mg/kg). Relative to CD4+, CD8+ T cells held more expanded clones on average. Relatively little clonal expansion, among the lowest observed, appeared in partial responders at 0.1-3.0 mg/kg.

CDR1 is KGHSH and CDR2 is LQKENI in the germline V gene. Between the trimmed V and J ends, which lost 3 bases and 7 bases, there was a span of 16 bases. CDR3 length: 14 residues. This table comes from immunoSEQ multiplex PCR, and its TCRdb copy is limited to in-frame clones, with some not included. The sample contains about 36,000 clones, around 80% of which appear only once. The chain recombines TRBV18 with TRBJ2-7; the D call may be TRBD1 or TRBD2 (5 bases each). This TCR came from an adult with an advanced solid tumor such as melanoma, head and neck, liver or kidney cancer. Sequenced here: CD4+ or CD8+ T cells sorted from blood, sampled in a trial of the OX40 agonist ivuxolimab. CDR3 in DNA: TGTGCCAGCTCACCTCCGGGACCTTCGGGGGAGCAGTACTTC. This encodes CASSPPGPSGEQYF.